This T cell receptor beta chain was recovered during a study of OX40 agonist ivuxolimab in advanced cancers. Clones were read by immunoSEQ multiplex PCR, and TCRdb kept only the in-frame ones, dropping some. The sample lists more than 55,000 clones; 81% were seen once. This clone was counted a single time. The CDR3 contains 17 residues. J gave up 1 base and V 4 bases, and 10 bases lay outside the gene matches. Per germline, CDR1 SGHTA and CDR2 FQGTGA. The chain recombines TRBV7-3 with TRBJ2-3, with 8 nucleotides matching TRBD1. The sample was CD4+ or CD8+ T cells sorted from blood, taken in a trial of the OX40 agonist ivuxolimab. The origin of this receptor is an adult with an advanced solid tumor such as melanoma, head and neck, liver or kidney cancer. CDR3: CASSSGQGGLGTDTQYF. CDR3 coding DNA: TGTGCCAGCAGCTCCGGACAGGGTGGATTGGGCACAGATACGCAGTATTTT.